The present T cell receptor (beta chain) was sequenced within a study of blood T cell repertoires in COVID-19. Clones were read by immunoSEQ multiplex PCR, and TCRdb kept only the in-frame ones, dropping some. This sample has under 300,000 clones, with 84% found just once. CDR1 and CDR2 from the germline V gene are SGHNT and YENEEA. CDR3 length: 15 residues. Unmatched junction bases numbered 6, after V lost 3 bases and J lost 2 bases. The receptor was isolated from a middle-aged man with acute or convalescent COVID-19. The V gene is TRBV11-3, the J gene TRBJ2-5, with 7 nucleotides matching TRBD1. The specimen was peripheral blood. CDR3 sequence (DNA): TGTGCCAGCAGCTTCCGGACAGGTGTTCAAGAGACCCAGTACTTC. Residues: CASSFRTGVQETQYF. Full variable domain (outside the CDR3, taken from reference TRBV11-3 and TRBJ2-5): EAGVVQSPRYKIIEKKQPVAFWCNPISGHNTLYWYLQNLGQGPELLIRYENEEAVDDSQLPKDRFSAERLKGVDSTLKIQPAELGDSAVYLCASSFRTGVQETQYFGPGTRLLVL.